The clone carrying this T cell receptor (beta chain) was counted once. The antigen remains unidentified. The authors loaded roughly 200 ng DNA, 30,000 to 35,000 T cell genomes, into sorted-subset replicate PCRs. Some clones are missing from TCRdb's copy, which holds only in-frame ones; the method was immunoSEQ multiplex PCR. Among about 2.4 million clones listed, approximately 94% were seen once. Free of recent acute infections or vaccinations, the donors were healthy HIV-negative adults. This specimen belongs to a study of shared clonotypes between healthy human individuals. Findings and caveats of the study: Clonotype sharing among donors was thought likely to change with sequencing depth. Genetic and exposure-history diversity was limited by the small donor number.

Germline CDR1 and CDR2: SGHRS and YFSETQ. Between the trimmed V and J ends, which lost 0 bases and 5 bases, there was a span of 20 bases. CDR3 size: 17 residues. The specimen was naive CD4+ T cells from PBMCs. The subset denotes: CD45RA+ positively selected. The receptor was isolated from a man between 18 and 35 years old in good health. Some clones in this sample may be carry-over from other donors' samples. The chain has TRBV5-1 and TRBJ2-5, with D tentatively TRBD1 (5 bases). The CDR3 spells CASSLDDSSMDRETQYF. The DNA of the CDR3 is TGCGCCAGCAGCTTGGACGACAGTTCCATGGATAGGGAGACCCAGTACTTC.